This T cell receptor beta chain was recorded in a study of regulatory T cells in long-lasting Graves disease. The CDR3 spans 14 residues. The V and J ends lost 3 bases and 0 bases respectively, with 7 bases between them. CDR1 SGDLS and CDR2 YYNGEE come from the germline V gene. This clonotype appeared many times. Time point in this sample: newly diagnosed GD, antithyroid drugs for less than 3 months. The TCR library used RNA extracted from PBMCs. Library construction for TCR beta used iRepertoire HTBI primers and Arm-PCR of CDR3 regions. TCRdb reprocessed the multiplex PCR reads via MiXCR and lists one record per CDR3 protein. The table has roughly 520,000 distinct CDR3 sequences, 12% seen once. These data also formed part of another study, on T cells in Graves' hyperthyroidism and ophthalmopathy.

This clonotype originated in a woman younger than 45 with Graves disease. This sample comprised peripheral blood mononuclear cells (PBMCs), obtained at new diagnosis, from a patient treated with antithyroid drugs. The V gene is TRBV9, the J gene TRBJ1-3; TRBD1 is a possible D gene (5 bases). CDR3 sequence reads: CASSDTGSGNTIYF. The CDR3 nucleotides are TGTGCCAGCAGCGACACAGGCTCTGGAAACACCATATATTTT.